A selection of T cell receptor beta chains follows, all from one sample in a study of cytomegalovirus exposure and HLA in healthy donors. TCRdb's table, derived via immunoSEQ multiplex PCR, lists solely in-frame clones and lacks some. The sample shows some 250,000 clones, roughly 80% of them seen only once. Sequencing used PBMCs. The receptors were gathered from a woman between 40 and 55 years old in good health and CMV-seropositive. Each CDR3 is given with its conserved first and last residue. A D gene is named only where the DNA matches it firmly. Rows give clone size only sometimes, using once, few, many, or a class for an expanded clone.

>few|TRBV27|TRBD1
CASNRQGALHGYTF
>-|TRBV11-3|TRBD2
CASSLKAGVETQYF
>-|TRBV9|TRBD2
CASSIGTSGHGGTGELFF
>-|TRBV28|TRBD1
CASSTGSHYGYTF
>-|TRBV5-4|-
CASRHDSMSSYEQYF
>once|TRBV9|TRBD1
CASSVIDRASEAFF
>once|TRBV30|TRBD1
CAWQGTGFNQPQHF
>-|TRBV7-2|TRBD2
CASSLDAGGRSEQFF
>-|TRBV19|TRBD1
CASSKTDRANTEAFF
>-|TRBV30|-
CAWSPRTVGLNIQYF
>-|TRBV11-2|TRBD1
CASRPGTGFGNTIYF
>-|TRBV7-2|-
CASSPGGIIAGHGYTF
>-|TRBV25-1|-
CASSDSKFPDTQYF
>-|TRBV6-5|-
CASSKIDVRGYGYTF
>-|TRBV4-3|TRBD1
CASSGQAETQYF
>-|TRBV6-5|-
CASTSNKNTEAFF
>-|TRBV4-2|-
CASSQVRRRDSYNEQFF